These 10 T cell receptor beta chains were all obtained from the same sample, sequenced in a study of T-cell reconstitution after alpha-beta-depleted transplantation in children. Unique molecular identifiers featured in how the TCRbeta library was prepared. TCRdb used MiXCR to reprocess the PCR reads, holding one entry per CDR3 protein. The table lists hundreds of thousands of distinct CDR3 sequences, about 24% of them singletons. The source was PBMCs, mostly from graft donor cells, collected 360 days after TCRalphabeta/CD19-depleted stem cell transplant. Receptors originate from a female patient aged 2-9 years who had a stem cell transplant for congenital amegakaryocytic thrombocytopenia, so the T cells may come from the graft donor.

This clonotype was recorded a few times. The CDR3 is CASKERGGEDEQFF. In DNA form, the CDR3 reads TGTGCCAGCAAGGAGCGCGGGGGGGAGGATGAGCAGTTCTTC. V and J are TRBV2 and TRBJ2-1; 9 bases are a match to TRBD2. V dropped 7 bases and J dropped 8; count of bases not matched to a gene: 9. There are 14 residues in the CDR3. CDR1 is SNHLY and CDR2 is FYNNEI in the germline V gene.

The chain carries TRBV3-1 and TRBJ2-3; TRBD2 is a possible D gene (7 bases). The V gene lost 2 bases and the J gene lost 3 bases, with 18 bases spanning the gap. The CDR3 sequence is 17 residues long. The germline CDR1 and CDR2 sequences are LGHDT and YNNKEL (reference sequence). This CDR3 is CASSQRSGGARTDTQYF. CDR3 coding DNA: TGTGCCAGCAGCCAACGCTCGGGGGGCGCGAGGACAGATACGCAGTATTTT.

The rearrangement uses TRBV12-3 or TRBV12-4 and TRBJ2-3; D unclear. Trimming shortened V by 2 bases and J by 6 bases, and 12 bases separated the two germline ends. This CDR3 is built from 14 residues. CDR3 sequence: CASSLSVNLDTQYF. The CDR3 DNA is TGTGCCAGCAGTTTAAGTGTCAATTTGGATACGCAGTATTTT.

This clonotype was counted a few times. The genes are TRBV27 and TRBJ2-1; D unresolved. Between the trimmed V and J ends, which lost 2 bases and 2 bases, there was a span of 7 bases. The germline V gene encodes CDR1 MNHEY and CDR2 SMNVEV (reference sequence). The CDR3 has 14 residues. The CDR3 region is CASSLTGTYNEQFF. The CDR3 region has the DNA TGTGCCAGCAGTTTAACCGGTACCTACAATGAGCAGTTCTTC.

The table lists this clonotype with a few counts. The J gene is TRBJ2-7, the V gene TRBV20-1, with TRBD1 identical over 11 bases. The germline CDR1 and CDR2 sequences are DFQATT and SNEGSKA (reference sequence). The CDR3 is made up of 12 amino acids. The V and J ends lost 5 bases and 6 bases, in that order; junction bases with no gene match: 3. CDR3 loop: CSAGGTGGEQYF. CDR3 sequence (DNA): TGCAGTGCTGGAGGGACAGGGGGCGAGCAGTACTTC.

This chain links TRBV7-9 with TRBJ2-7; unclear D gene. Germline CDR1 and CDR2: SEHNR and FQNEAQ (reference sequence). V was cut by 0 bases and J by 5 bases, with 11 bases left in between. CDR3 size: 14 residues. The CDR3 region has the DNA TGTGCCAGCAGCTTAGCCCTACGAGACCACGAGCAGTACTTC. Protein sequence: CASSLALRDHEQYF.

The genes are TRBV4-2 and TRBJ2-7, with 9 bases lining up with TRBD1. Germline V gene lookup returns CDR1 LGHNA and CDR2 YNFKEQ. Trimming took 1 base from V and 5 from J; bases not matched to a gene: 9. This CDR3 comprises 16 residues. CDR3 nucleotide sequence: TGTGCCAGCAGCCAAGCAAAACAGGGGGCAGGGGACGAGCAGTACTTC. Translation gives CASSQAKQGAGDEQYF.

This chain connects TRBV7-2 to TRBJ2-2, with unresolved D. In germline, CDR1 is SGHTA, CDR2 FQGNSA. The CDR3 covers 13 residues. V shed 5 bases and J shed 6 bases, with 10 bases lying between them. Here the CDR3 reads CASSPRSAGELFF. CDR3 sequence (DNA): TGTGCCAGCAGCCCCCGGTCCGCCGGGGAGCTGTTTTTT. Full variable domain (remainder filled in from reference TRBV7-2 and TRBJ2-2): GAGVSQSPSNKVTEKGKDVELRCDPISGHTALYWYRQSLGQGLEFLIYFQGNSAPDKSGLPSDRFSAERTGGSVSTLTIQRTQQEDSAVYLCASSPRSAGELFFGEGSRLTVL.

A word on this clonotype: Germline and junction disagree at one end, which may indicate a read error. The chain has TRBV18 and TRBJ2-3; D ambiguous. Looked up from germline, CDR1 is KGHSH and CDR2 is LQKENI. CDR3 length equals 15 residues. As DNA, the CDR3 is TGTGCCAGCTCTCCACTGAACCCTAGCACAGATACGCAGTATTTT. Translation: CASSPLNPSTDTQYF.

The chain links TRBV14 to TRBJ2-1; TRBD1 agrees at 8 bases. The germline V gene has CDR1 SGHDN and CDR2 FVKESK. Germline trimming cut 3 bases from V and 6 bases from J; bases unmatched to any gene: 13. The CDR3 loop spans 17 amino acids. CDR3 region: CASSHDSRDRRFNEQFF. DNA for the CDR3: TGTGCCAGCAGCCATGACTCCCGGGACAGGCGTTTCAATGAGCAGTTCTTC.